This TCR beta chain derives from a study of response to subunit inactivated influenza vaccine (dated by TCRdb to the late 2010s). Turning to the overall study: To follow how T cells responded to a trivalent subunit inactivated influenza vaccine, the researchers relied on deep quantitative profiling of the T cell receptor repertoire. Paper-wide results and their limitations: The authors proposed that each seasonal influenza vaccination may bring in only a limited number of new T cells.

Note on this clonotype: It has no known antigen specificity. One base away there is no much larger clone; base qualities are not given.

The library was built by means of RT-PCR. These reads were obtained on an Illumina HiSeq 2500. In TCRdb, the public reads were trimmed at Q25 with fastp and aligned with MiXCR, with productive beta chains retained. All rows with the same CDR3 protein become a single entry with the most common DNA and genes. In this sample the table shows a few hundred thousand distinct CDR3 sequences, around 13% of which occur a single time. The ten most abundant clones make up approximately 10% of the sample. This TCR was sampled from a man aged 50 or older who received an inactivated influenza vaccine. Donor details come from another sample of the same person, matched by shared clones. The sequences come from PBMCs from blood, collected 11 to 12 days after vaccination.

The CDR3: CASAGTSSDTQYF. In nucleotide form, the sequence is TGTGCCAGCGCCGGGACTAGCAGTGATACGCAGTATTTT. The chain is assembled from TRBV10-3 and TRBJ2-3; a stretch of 9 junction bases matches TRBD2. The CDR3 runs 13 amino acids, cysteine and phenylalanine included. Just CDR3 DNA is preserved here, 39 bases in frame from base 1. After removal of 10 bases from V and 6 bases from J, the junction retains 8 bases not matched to a gene. The germline V gene gives CDR1 as ENHRY and CDR2 as SYGVKD.